This T cell receptor (beta chain) is drawn from a study of blood T cell repertoires in COVID-19. Study information: Material from acute and convalescent COVID-19 was sourced from the United States, Italy and Spain.

Trimming removed 0 bases at V and 5 bases at J, with 7 bases between. CDR3 length equals 13 residues. In germline, CDR1 is SGHTA, CDR2 FQGNSA. Produced via immunoSEQ multiplex PCR; TCRdb's table is partial and in-frame only. The table shows some 87,000 clones, with under 80% occurring only once. The sample taken for sequencing was peripheral blood. J is TRBJ1-1 and V is TRBV7-2, with D possibly TRBD1 on 6 matching bases. This clonotype originated in an elderly woman with active or convalescent COVID-19. This CDR3 reads CASSLAQGTEAFF. CDR3 coding DNA: TGTGCCAGCAGCTTAGCTCAGGGGACTGAAGCTTTCTTT.